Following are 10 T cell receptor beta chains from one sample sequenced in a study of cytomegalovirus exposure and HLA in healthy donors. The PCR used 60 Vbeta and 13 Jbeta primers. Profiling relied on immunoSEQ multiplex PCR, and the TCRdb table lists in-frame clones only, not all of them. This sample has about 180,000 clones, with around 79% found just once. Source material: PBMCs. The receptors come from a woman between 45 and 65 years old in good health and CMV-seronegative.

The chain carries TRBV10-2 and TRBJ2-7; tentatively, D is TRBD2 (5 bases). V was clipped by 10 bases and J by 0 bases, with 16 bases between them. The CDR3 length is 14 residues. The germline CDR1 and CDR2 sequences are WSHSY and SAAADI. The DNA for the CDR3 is TGCGCCACCAAAACGACGGGATTCTCCTACGAGCAGTACTTC. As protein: CATKTTGFSYEQYF.

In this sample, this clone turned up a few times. CDR3 DNA: TGTGCCAGCAGCCCCGACAGTTACTCCTACGAGCAGTACTTC. Translation gives CASSPDSYSYEQYF. This rearrangement joins TRBV5-4 to TRBJ2-7, with D perhaps matching TRBD1 (5 bases). The V end was cut by 4 bases, the J end by 0 bases, with 11 bases between. The length of the CDR3 is 14 residues. CDR1 is SGHNT, CDR2 YYREEE, per germline (reference sequence).

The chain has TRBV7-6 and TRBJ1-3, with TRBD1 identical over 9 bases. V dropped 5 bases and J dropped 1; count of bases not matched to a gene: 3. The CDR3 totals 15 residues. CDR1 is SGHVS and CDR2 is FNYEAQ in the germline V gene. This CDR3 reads CASSLQGASGNTIYF. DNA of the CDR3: TGTGCCAGCAGCCTACAGGGGGCTTCTGGAAACACCATATATTTT.

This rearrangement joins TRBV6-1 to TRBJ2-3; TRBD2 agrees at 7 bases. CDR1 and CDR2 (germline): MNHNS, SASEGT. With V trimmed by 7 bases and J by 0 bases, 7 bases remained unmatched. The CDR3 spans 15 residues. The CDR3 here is CASTVLAASTDTQYF. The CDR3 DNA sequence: TGTGCCAGCACGGTTCTAGCGGCTAGCACAGATACGCAGTATTTT.

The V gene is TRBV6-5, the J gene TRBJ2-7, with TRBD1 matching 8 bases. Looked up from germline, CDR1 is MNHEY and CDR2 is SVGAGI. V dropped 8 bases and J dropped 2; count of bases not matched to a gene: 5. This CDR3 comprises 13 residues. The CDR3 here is CASQWGQAYEQYF. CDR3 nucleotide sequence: TGTGCCAGCCAATGGGGACAGGCCTACGAGCAGTACTTC.

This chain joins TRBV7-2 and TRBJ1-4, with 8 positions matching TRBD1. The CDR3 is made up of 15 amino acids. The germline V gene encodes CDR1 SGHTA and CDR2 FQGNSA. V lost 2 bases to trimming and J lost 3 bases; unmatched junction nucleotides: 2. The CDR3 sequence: CASSLRQGPNEKLFF. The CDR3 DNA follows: TGTGCCAGCAGCTTAAGACAGGGGCCTAATGAAAAACTGTTTTTT.

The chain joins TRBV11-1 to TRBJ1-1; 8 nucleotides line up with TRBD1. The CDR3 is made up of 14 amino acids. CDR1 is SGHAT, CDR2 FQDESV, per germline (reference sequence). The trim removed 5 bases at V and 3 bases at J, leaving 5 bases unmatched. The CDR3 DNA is TGTGCCAGCAGCCCGCAGACAGGGGACACTGAAGCTTTCTTT. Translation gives CASSPQTGDTEAFF.

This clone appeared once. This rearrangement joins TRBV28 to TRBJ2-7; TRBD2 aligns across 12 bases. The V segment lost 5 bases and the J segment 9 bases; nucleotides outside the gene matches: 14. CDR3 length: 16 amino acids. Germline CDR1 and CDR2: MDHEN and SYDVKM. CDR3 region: CASSLQFLAGGFGQYF. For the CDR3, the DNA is TGTGCCAGCAGTCTACAATTTCTAGCGGGAGGGTTCGGGCAGTACTTC. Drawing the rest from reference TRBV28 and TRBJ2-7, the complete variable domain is DVKVTQSSRYLVKRTGEKVFLECVQDMDHENMFWYRQDPGLGLRLIYFSYDVKMKEKGDIPEGYSVSREKKERFSLILESASTNQTSMYLCASSLQFLAGGFGQYFGPGTRLTVT.

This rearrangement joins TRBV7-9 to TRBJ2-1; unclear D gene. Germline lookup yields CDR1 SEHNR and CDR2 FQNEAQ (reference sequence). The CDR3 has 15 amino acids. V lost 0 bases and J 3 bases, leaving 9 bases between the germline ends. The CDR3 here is CASSLAGGYYNEQFF. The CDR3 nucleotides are TGTGCCAGCAGCTTAGCCGGCGGATACTACAATGAGCAGTTCTTC. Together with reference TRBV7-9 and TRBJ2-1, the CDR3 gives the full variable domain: DTGVSQNPRHKITKRGQNVTFRCDPISEHNRLYWYRQTLGQGPEFLTYFQNEAQLEKSRLLSDRFSAERPKGSFSTLEIQRTEQGDSAMYLCASSLAGGYYNEQFFGPGTRLTVL.

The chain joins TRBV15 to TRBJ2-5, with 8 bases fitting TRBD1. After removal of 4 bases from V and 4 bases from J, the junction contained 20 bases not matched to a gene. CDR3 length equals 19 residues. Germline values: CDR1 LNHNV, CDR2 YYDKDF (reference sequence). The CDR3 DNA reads TGTGCCACCAGCACCCAAATCGGCGCCCTTATCGACAGGGGAGAGACCCAGTACTTC. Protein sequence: CATSTQIGALIDRGETQYF.